This T cell receptor (beta chain) was profiled in a study of control samples from healthy donors and cancer patients. Sequencing used immunoSEQ multiplex PCR; TCRdb keeps in-frame clones, though not all of them. The sample contains 130,000 or so clones, approximately 91% of which appear only once. The source material was blood. The clonotype originates from a man aged 50-60 years in good health.

CDR3 coding DNA: TGTGCCAGCAGGGGGGAAGGACAGGGAGGTCAGCCCCAGCATTTT. It specifies CASRGEGQGGQPQHF. The chain recombines TRBV2 with TRBJ1-5, with TRBD1 matching 8 bases. The germline CDR1 and CDR2 sequences are SNHLY and FYNNEI. V lost 6 bases to trimming and J lost 6 bases; unmatched junction nucleotides: 10. The CDR3 sequence is 15 residues long.